This T cell receptor (beta chain) was observed in a study of tumor and adjacent non-tumor tissue in lung cancer. CDR1 is SGHRS, CDR2 YFSETQ, per germline. The length of the CDR3 is 15 residues. V dropped 0 bases and J dropped 5; count of bases not matched to a gene: 3. A modified ARM-PCR protocol with three rounds of nested PCR amplified TCRbeta. MiXCR, run by TCRdb on the multiplex PCR reads, gives a single entry per CDR3 protein. The sample carries some 70,000 distinct CDR3 sequences, approximately 71% recorded once. The template was RNA from unsorted bulk tissue. Distant lung tissue was collected more than 3 cm away from the tumor edge.

The TCR originated in a woman between 45 and 60 years old with non-small cell lung cancer. Sequenced input: distant non-tumor lung tissue. The V call is TRBV5-1, the J call TRBJ2-7, with 12 bases aligning to TRBD1. For the CDR3, the DNA is TGCGCCAGCAGCTTGGCGGGACAGGGGGCAAACGAGCAGTACTTC. This codes for CASSLAGQGANEQYF.